Listed below are T cell receptor beta chains from one sample, sequenced in a study of OX40 agonist ivuxolimab in advanced cancers. Produced via immunoSEQ multiplex PCR; TCRdb's table is partial and in-frame only. The sample lists some 75,000 clones, over 75% occurring once. The source material was CD4+ or CD8+ T cells sorted from blood, sampled in a trial of the OX40 agonist ivuxolimab. These receptors were obtained from an adult with an advanced solid tumor such as melanoma, head and neck, liver or kidney cancer. Both conserved end residues are part of each CDR3. The D gene is left open where the match is weak. Clone size is shown for a subset of rows, as once, few, many or a class of expanded clone.

-	TRBJ2-3	TRBV7-3	once	CASSLKGGWSDTQYF	TGTGCCAGCAGCTTAAAAGGAGGGTGGTCAGATACGCAGTATTTT
-	TRBJ1-5	TRBV30	-	CAWGRGGAQHF	TGTGCCTGGGGTAGAGGTGGGGCCCAGCATTTT
-	TRBJ1-6	TRBV2	-	CASRPRLGGAYNSPLHF	TGTGCCAGCAGACCTCGCCTAGGGGGGGCCTATAATTCACCCCTCCACTTT
-	TRBJ1-2	TRBV18	-	CASSPAETANYGYTF	TGTGCCAGCTCACCCGCTGAGACAGCTAACTATGGCTACACCTTC
TRBD1	TRBJ2-2	TRBV6-5	few	CASRIDRGQTGELFF	TGTGCCAGCAGGATCGACAGGGGGCAAACCGGGGAGCTGTTTTTT
-	TRBJ2-1	TRBV29-1	-	CSVVGRNSESQFF	TGCAGCGTTGTTGGAAGGAACTCTGAGAGTCAGTTCTTC
-	TRBJ2-3	TRBV5-1	-	CASKGTDTQYF	TGCGCCAGCAAAGGAACAGATACGCAGTATTTT
-	TRBJ2-2	TRBV28	-	CASSSRNTGELFF	TGTGCCAGCAGTTCCAGGAACACCGGGGAGCTGTTTTTT
-	TRBJ2-7	TRBV6-1	-	CASSDVYRPYEQYF	TGTGCCAGCAGTGATGTTTACAGACCCTACGAGCAGTACTTC
-	TRBJ1-1	TRBV4-3	-	CASSQDREDEAFF	TGCGCCAGCAGCCAAGACCGCGAGGACGAAGCTTTCTTT
-	TRBJ2-5	TRBV4-1	-	CASSLPTASETQYF	TGCGCCAGCAGCCTTCCGACAGCCTCCGAGACCCAGTACTTC
TRBD2	TRBJ2-1	TRBV18	-	CASSPLMISGGDYEQFF	TGTGCCAGCTCACCGCTCATGATAAGCGGGGGGGACTATGAGCAGTTCTTC
-	TRBJ2-7	TRBV10-2	-	CASSESVDRWQYF	TGCGCCAGCAGTGAGTCTGTGGACCGATGGCAGTACTTC
-	TRBJ1-2	TRBV30	-	CAWSVVLNYGYTF	TGTGCCTGGAGTGTAGTGTTGAACTATGGCTACACCTTC
-	TRBJ2-2	TRBV19	-	CASSKGTTNTGELFF	TGTGCCAGTAGTAAGGGCACCACGAACACCGGGGAGCTGTTTTTT
-	TRBJ2-1	TRBV11-3	-	CASSLFLAIYNEQFF	TGTGCCAGCAGCCTTTTCTTAGCGATCTACAATGAGCAGTTCTTC
TRBD2	TRBJ2-3	TRBV11-2	-	CASSQTSGRARDTQYF	TGTGCCAGCAGCCAAACTAGCGGGAGGGCTAGGGATACGCAGTATTTT
TRBD1	TRBJ1-2	TRBV7-2	-	CASSLGTGVGDGYTF	TGTGCCAGCAGCTTAGGGACAGGGGTCGGGGATGGCTACACCTTC
-	TRBJ1-2	TRBV4-3	-	CASSQLWPAGGYTF	TGCGCCAGCAGCCAATTGTGGCCCGCCGGGGGCTACACCTTC
-	TRBJ1-2	TRBV11-2	few	CASSPGQNYGYTF	TGTGCCAGCAGCCCTGGACAGAACTATGGCTACACCTTC
-	TRBJ1-5	TRBV18	-	CASSPPPGGQPQHF	TGTGCCAGCTCACCACCGCCCGGCGGCCAGCCCCAGCATTTT
-	TRBJ2-1	TRBV11-3	once	CASSPGAGVYNEQFF	TGTGCCAGCAGCCCCGGGGCAGGGGTATACAATGAGCAGTTCTTC
-	TRBJ2-2	TRBV19	-	CASSIEGPHGELFF	TGTGCCAGTAGTATAGAGGGGCCACACGGGGAGCTGTTTTTT
-	TRBJ1-5	TRBV19	-	CASSNSGYSNQPQHF	TGTGCCAGTAGTAACTCAGGGTATAGCAATCAGCCCCAGCATTTT
-	TRBJ1-3	TRBV30	-	CACSRASSGNTIYF	TGTGCCTGCTCCAGGGCGAGCTCTGGAAACACCATATATTTT
TRBD1	TRBJ2-5	TRBV19	once	CASSDRAQETQYF	TGTGCCAGTAGCGACAGGGCGCAAGAGACCCAGTACTTC
-	TRBJ1-1	TRBV5-6	once	CASSLATGGEAFF	TGTGCCAGCAGCTTGGCCACTGGGGGTGAAGCTTTCTTT
TRBD2	TRBJ2-5	TRBV10-3	-	CASGNSGGAEETQYF	TGTGCCAGCGGGAATAGCGGGGGGGCAGAGGAGACCCAGTACTTC
-	TRBJ1-5	TRBV27	once	CASSGHNQPQHF	TGTGCCAGCAGTGGGCACAATCAGCCCCAGCATTTT
-	TRBJ1-5	TRBV5-1	-	CASSLDGGDQPQHF	TGCGCCAGCAGCTTGGACGGGGGCGATCAGCCCCAGCATTTT
TRBD2	TRBJ2-3	TRBV11-2	-	CASRGLAGSTQYF	TGTGCCAGCAGAGGACTAGCGGGATCTACGCAGTATTTT
-	TRBJ1-2	TRBV9	-	CASSVSESVGYGYTF	TGTGCCAGCAGCGTATCTGAGTCGGTCGGCTATGGCTACACCTTC
TRBD2	TRBJ2-1	TRBV4-2	few	CASSQDGQRGAYNEQFF	TGTGCCAGCAGCCAAGACGGGCAGCGGGGGGCATACAATGAGCAGTTCTTC
-	TRBJ1-5	TRBV6-8	-	CASSFTGHNQPQHF	TGTGCCAGCAGCTTCACGGGGCACAATCAGCCCCAGCATTTT
-	TRBJ2-4	TRBV6-6	-	CASSSQGGKNIQYF	TGTGCCAGCAGTTCACAGGGAGGCAAAAACATTCAGTACTTC